The 31 T cell receptor beta chains in this list originate from one sample, sequenced in a study of PD-1 blockade in mismatch repair-deficient tumors. The assay was immunoSEQ multiplex PCR, and TCRdb's table has in-frame clones only and misses some. The sample lists around 18,000 clones; approximately 87% were seen once. The sequenced sample was PBMCs, obtained roughly 24 weeks after starting pembrolizumab. All receptors derive from an adult with mismatch repair-deficient cancer.

The V gene is TRBV6-5, the J gene TRBJ1-2; D ambiguous. V lost 4 bases and J 8 bases, leaving 11 bases between the germline ends. The germline CDR1 and CDR2 sequences are MNHEY and SVGAGI. This CDR3 has 12 residues. The CDR3 DNA is TGTGCCAGCAGTTCAACAGTGAAAGGCTACACCTTC. Translated: CASSSTVKGYTF.

The V and J genes are TRBV15 and TRBJ1-4, with 7 bases matching TRBD1. CDR1 is LNHNV and CDR2 is YYDKDF in the germline V gene (reference sequence). This CDR3 spans 14 amino acids. The V segment lost 2 bases and the J segment 6 bases; nucleotides outside the gene matches: 3. This chain's CDR3 is CATSRTGTDEKLFF. The CDR3 nucleotides are TGTGCCACCAGCAGAACGGGGACAGATGAAAAACTGTTTTTT. The variable domain in full, completed from reference TRBV15 and TRBJ1-4, reads DAMVIQNPRYQVTQFGKPVTLSCSQTLNHNVMYWYQQKSSQAPKLLFHYYDKDFNNEADTPDNFQSRRPNTSFCFLDIRSPGLGDTAMYLCATSRTGTDEKLFFGSGTQLSVL.

The chain carries TRBV6-1 and TRBJ2-1; 8 nucleotides match TRBD1. The trim removed 7 bases at V and 5 bases at J, leaving 7 bases unmatched. The CDR3 spans 14 residues. CDR1 MNHNS and CDR2 SASEGT come from the germline V gene. CDR3 nucleotides: TGTGCCAGCATTAGACAGGGGAGAAACAATGAGCAGTTCTTC. It specifies CASIRQGRNNEQFF.

V and J are TRBV6-1 and TRBJ1-1, with D maybe TRBD1 (5 bases). The CDR3 is made up of 13 amino acids. V was pared by 3 bases and J by 5 bases, with 10 bases between. Germline V lookup: CDR1 MNHNS, CDR2 SASEGT. The CDR3 reads CASSDRAGTEAFF. The CDR3 nucleotides read TGTGCCAGCAGTGACAGGGCGGGAACTGAAGCTTTCTTT.

This clone appeared a single time. V gene TRBV11-3 combines with J gene TRBJ2-1; 7 positions match TRBD1. This CDR3 contains 14 residues. J was trimmed by 1 base and V by 4 bases; bases with no gene match: 1. The germline gives CDR1 SGHNT, CDR2 YENEEA. Here the CDR3 DNA reads TGTGCCAGCAGCTCAGGGGGATCCTACAATGAGCAGTTCTTC. Translating gives CASSSGGSYNEQFF. Full variable domain (remainder filled in from reference TRBV11-3 and TRBJ2-1): EAGVVQSPRYKIIEKKQPVAFWCNPISGHNTLYWYLQNLGQGPELLIRYENEEAVDDSQLPKDRFSAERLKGVDSTLKIQPAELGDSAVYLCASSSGGSYNEQFFGPGTRLTVL.

The CDR3 DNA follows: TGTGCCAGCAGTGATTGGGGCCACGAGCAGTACTTC. It yields the protein CASSDWGHEQYF. The chain couples TRBV2 to TRBJ2-5; D may be TRBD1 (5 bases). The last part of the DNA fits TRBJ2-7 better; the J call may be wrong. The germline gives CDR1 SNHLY, CDR2 FYNNEI. This CDR3 has 12 amino acids.

The chain is built from TRBV27 and TRBJ2-5, with 10 bases identical to TRBD2. This CDR3 contains 16 residues. The V segment lost 4 bases and the J segment 1 base; nucleotides outside the gene matches: 6. Germline CDR1 is MNHEY and CDR2 is SMNVEV (reference sequence). The CDR3 sequence is CASSYFRTSGQETQYF. CDR3 nucleotides: TGTGCCAGCAGTTATTTTCGGACTAGCGGCCAAGAGACCCAGTACTTC.

The genes are TRBV11-2 and TRBJ2-1; 12 nucleotides match TRBD2. This CDR3 is 17 amino acids long. J lost 0 bases, V lost 3 bases, and 3 bases had no gene match. CDR1 and CDR2 (germline): SGHAT, FQNNGV. CDR3 loop: CASSLGTSGYSYNEQFF. The CDR3 DNA is TGTGCCAGCAGCTTGGGGACTAGCGGGTACTCCTACAATGAGCAGTTCTTC.

The V call is TRBV27, the J call TRBJ1-2; D gene unclear. The V end lost 5 bases, the J end lost 4 bases, and 20 bases lay between the germline ends. The germline CDR1 and CDR2 sequences are MNHEY and SMNVEV (reference sequence). The CDR3 consists of 16 residues. The CDR3 sequence: CASSLLRGEKTYGYTF. DNA for the CDR3: TGTGCCAGCAGTCTCCTCCGGGGAGAAAAAACCTATGGCTACACCTTC.

The chain carries TRBV11-3 and TRBJ1-6; no firm D call. This CDR3 has 15 amino acids. In germline, CDR1 is SGHNT, CDR2 YENEEA. Trimming shortened V by 5 bases and J by 8 bases, and 16 bases separated the two germline ends. The CDR3 nucleotides are TGTGCCAGCAGCCAGCGCGGAGCTACCCATTCACCCCTCCACTTT. The encoded protein is CASSQRGATHSPLHF.

This clone was detected once. The chain recombines TRBV18 with TRBJ1-4; a weak D match, TRBD1 (5 bases). There are 14 residues in the CDR3. Germline CDR1 reads KGHSH; CDR2 reads LQKENI. V was cut by 4 bases and J by 4 bases, with 10 bases left in between. The CDR3 loop reads CASSLGHSNEKLFF. DNA for the CDR3: TGTGCCAGCTCACTGGGGCATAGTAATGAAAAACTGTTTTTT.

V and J are TRBV5-1 and TRBJ2-5, with 7 positions matching TRBD2. The germline V gene has CDR1 SGHRS and CDR2 YFSETQ. This CDR3 has 14 residues. The junction had 8 bases not matched to a gene; V was cut back by 4 bases and J by 5 bases. DNA of the CDR3: TGCGCCAGCAGCGGCGCTGGACTAGGTGAGACCCAGTACTTC. As protein: CASSGAGLGETQYF.

The chain uses TRBV4-1 and TRBJ2-5; 9 nucleotides line up with TRBD2. Germline CDR1 is MGHRA and CDR2 is YSYEKL. This CDR3 has 16 amino acids. Trimming at V came to 3 bases and at J to 5 bases, leaving 10 bases not matched to a gene. The CDR3 here is CASSQFQAGGLETQYF. The CDR3 DNA reads TGCGCCAGCAGCCAGTTCCAGGCGGGAGGGCTGGAGACCCAGTACTTC.

The chain links TRBV5-1 to TRBJ2-5; D is perhaps TRBD1 (5 bases). V shed 0 bases and J shed 5 bases, with 11 bases lying between them. Germline lookup yields CDR1 SGHRS and CDR2 YFSETQ. This CDR3 is built from 14 residues. The CDR3 nucleotides read TGCGCCAGCAGCTTGGCCGACCAGGGTGAGACCCAGTACTTC. The encoded protein is CASSLADQGETQYF.

This chain links TRBV5-4 with TRBJ2-3; TRBD2 aligns across 7 bases. J was trimmed by 5 bases and V by 0 bases; bases with no gene match: 6. This CDR3 has 15 amino acids. Germline loops: CDR1 SGHNT, CDR2 YYREEE (reference sequence). The CDR3 DNA sequence: TGTGCCAGCAGCTTGGATGCGGGAGTAGAAGATACGCAGTATTTT. As protein: CASSLDAGVEDTQYF.

This chain connects TRBV28 to TRBJ2-7; D call uncertain. V lost 3 bases, J lost 0 bases, and 15 bases lay in between. Per germline, CDR1 MDHEN and CDR2 SYDVKM. The CDR3 is 16 residues long. The CDR3 bases are TGTGCCAGCAGTTTTACTACGGTGGCCATCTCCTACGAGCAGTACTTC. This gives the protein CASSFTTVAISYEQYF.

V usage is TRBV9 and J usage is TRBJ2-7; 14 bases align to TRBD2. Germline V gives CDR1 SGDLS, CDR2 YYNGEE. This CDR3 is 15 amino acids long. V lost 3 bases, J lost 2 bases, and 1 base stayed unmatched. In DNA form, the CDR3 reads TGTGCCAGCAGCGGGGGACTAGCGGGAGCCTACGAGCAGTACTTC. It specifies CASSGGLAGAYEQYF. The full variable domain, its missing parts supplied by reference TRBV9 and TRBJ2-7, is DSGVTQTPKHLITATGQRVTLRCSPRSGDLSVYWYQQSLDQGLQFLIQYYNGEERAKGNILERFSAQQFPDLHSELNLSSLELGDSALYFCASSGGLAGAYEQYFGPGTRLTVT.

The chain recombines TRBV7-3 with TRBJ2-1; 9 nucleotides match TRBD1. This CDR3 is built from 17 residues. V trimming: 3 bases; J trimming: 8 bases; junction bases outside the gene matches: 14. Germline CDR1 SGHTA, CDR2 FQGTGA. CDR3 sequence (DNA): TGTGCCAGCAGCTTTCGGGGGTCCGGACAGGGGATCGATGAGCAGTTCTTC. Its translation: CASSFRGSGQGIDEQFF.

The chain recombines TRBV18 with TRBJ1-1; a possible D gene is TRBD1 (6 bases). This CDR3 is built from 13 residues. The germline CDR1 and CDR2 sequences are KGHSH and LQKENI. With 1 base removed from V and 6 bases from J, the gap between germline ends came to 9 bases. CDR3 nucleotides: TGTGCCAGCTCACCACAGAGGGGGTCTGAAGCTTTCTTT. This translates into CASSPQRGSEAFF.

The chain links TRBV5-1 to TRBJ1-5; 8 bases line up with TRBD1. The trim removed 4 bases at V and 4 bases at J, leaving 7 bases unmatched. The CDR3 runs 15 residues. Germline V gives CDR1 SGHRS, CDR2 YFSETQ. The CDR3 sequence: CASSIPGQVNQPQHF. CDR3 sequence (DNA): TGCGCCAGCAGCATACCGGGACAGGTGAATCAGCCCCAGCATTTT.

The rearrangement joins TRBV6-5 to TRBJ2-7; D ambiguous. Trimming took off 7 bases at V and 4 bases at J, with 17 bases between the two ends. Germline loops: CDR1 MNHEY, CDR2 SVGAGI. The CDR3 runs 14 residues. CDR3 in DNA: TGTGCCAGCACCCTTTATCGAGGCTCATACGAGCAGTACTTC. Translated, it gives CASTLYRGSYEQYF.

A single count supports this clone. The chain recombines TRBV15 with TRBJ1-1; D remains unclear. V was shortened by 0 bases and J by 1 base, with 15 bases between the two germline ends. Germline CDR1 and CDR2: LNHNV and YYDKDF (reference sequence). CDR3 length: 17 amino acids. The CDR3 loop is CATSRDPGSKRNTEAFF. The CDR3 DNA reads as TGTGCCACCAGCAGAGATCCGGGGTCGAAGAGGAACACTGAAGCTTTCTTT. Complete variable domain (other parts from reference TRBV15 and TRBJ1-1): DAMVIQNPRYQVTQFGKPVTLSCSQTLNHNVMYWYQQKSSQAPKLLFHYYDKDFNNEADTPDNFQSRRPNTSFCFLDIRSPGLGDTAMYLCATSRDPGSKRNTEAFFGQGTRLTVV.

The rearrangement uses TRBV18 and TRBJ1-3; D gene uncertain. The CDR3 spans 18 residues. Trimming removed 0 bases at V and 5 bases at J, with 20 bases between. In germline, CDR1 is KGHSH, CDR2 LQKENI. CDR3 loop: CASSPPVSLAVHRNTIYF. The CDR3 nucleotides read TGTGCCAGCTCACCACCGGTTAGTCTTGCGGTTCATCGAAACACCATATATTTT. Supplemented by reference TRBV18 and TRBJ1-3, the full variable domain reads NAGVMQNPRHLVRRRGQEARLRCSPMKGHSHVYWYRQLPEEGLKFMVYLQKENIIDESGMPKERFSAEFPKEGPSILRIQQVVRGDSAAYFCASSPPVSLAVHRNTIYFGEGSWLTVV.

This clone was seen once. This chain connects TRBV6-5 to TRBJ1-4, with D tentatively TRBD1 (6 bases). Germline CDR1 is MNHEY and CDR2 is SVGAGI. The CDR3 consists of 14 residues. Trimming took off 8 bases at V and 0 bases at J, with 10 bases between the two ends. CDR3 loop: CASGQPATNEKLFF. Written as DNA, the CDR3 is TGTGCCAGCGGACAGCCCGCAACTAATGAAAAACTGTTTTTT.

The chain links TRBV12-2 to TRBJ2-4; no DNA check was done on the table's D call, TRBD2. TRBV12-2 is a recognized pseudogene. The CDR3 has 14 residues. The CDR3 DNA reads as TGTGCAAGTCGCACGGGGGACTATAAAAACATTCAGTACTTC. Its protein product is CASRTGDYKNIQYF.

The chain links TRBV1 to TRBJ1-1. TRBV1 is reported as a pseudogene. The CDR3 consists of 13 residues. The CDR3 coding sequence is TGCACCAGCAGCCGTTGGCGCGGAACTGAAGCTTTCTTT. Protein: CTSSRWRGTEAFF.

This sequence joins TRBV4-2 and TRBJ1-2; tentatively, D is TRBD1 (5 bases). The V gene lost 0 bases and the J gene lost 8 bases, with 13 bases spanning the gap. This CDR3 has 14 residues. CDR1 is LGHNA and CDR2 is YNFKEQ in the germline V gene. The CDR3 protein is CASSQDTAGRGYTF. CDR3 sequence (DNA): TGTGCCAGCAGCCAAGATACGGCAGGGCGAGGCTACACCTTC.

In its sample, this clone was seen a few times. The chain links TRBV28 to TRBJ2-7; D ambiguous. Looked up from germline, CDR1 is MDHEN and CDR2 is SYDVKM. This CDR3 spans 12 amino acids. Trimming cost V 3 bases and J 6 bases, with 9 bases left between them. This CDR3 reads CASSFSFGEQYF. The CDR3 DNA is TGTGCCAGCAGTTTTTCGTTCGGCGAGCAGTACTTC.

This clone came up once. Sequence at one end of the junction differs from germline and may be a read error. The V gene is TRBV9, the J gene TRBJ1-2, with TRBD1 as a possible D gene (5 bases). The CDR3 is made up of 14 amino acids. Germline lookup yields CDR1 SGDLS and CDR2 YYNGEE. The CDR3 sequence is CASNVGPGGYGYTF. For the CDR3, the DNA is TGTGCCAGCAACGTAGGACCCGGGGGGTATGGCTACACCTTC. The complete variable domain, with remaining parts taken from reference TRBV9 and TRBJ1-2, reads DSGVTQTPKHLITATGQRVTLRCSPRSGDLSVYWYQQSLDQGLQFLIQYYNGEERAKGNILERFSAQQFPDLHSELNLSSLELGDSALYFCASNVGPGGYGYTFGSGTRLTVV.

The rearrangement uses TRBV15 and TRBJ2-7; TRBD2 aligns across 8 bases. The CDR3 has 18 amino acids. CDR1 and CDR2 (germline): LNHNV, YYDKDF (reference sequence). V shed 3 bases, J shed 1 base, and the junction held 14 bases outside the gene matches. CDR3 nucleotides: TGTGCCACCAGCAGTCCAAGACCCCTCGGGACTAGTTCCTACGAGCAGTACTTC. Protein product: CATSSPRPLGTSSYEQYF.

Worth noting for this clone: Other DNA sequences in this specimen translate into the identical CDR3. The J gene is TRBJ2-2, the V gene TRBV7-9; the match to TRBD1 covers 9 bases. In germline, CDR1 is SEHNR, CDR2 FQNEAQ (reference sequence). J was trimmed by 4 bases and V by 6 bases; bases with no gene match: 6. The CDR3 loop spans 15 amino acids. The CDR3 nucleotides are TGTGCCAGCAGACCGGACAGGGGTGGCACCGGGGAGCTGTTTTTT. As protein: CASRPDRGGTGELFF.